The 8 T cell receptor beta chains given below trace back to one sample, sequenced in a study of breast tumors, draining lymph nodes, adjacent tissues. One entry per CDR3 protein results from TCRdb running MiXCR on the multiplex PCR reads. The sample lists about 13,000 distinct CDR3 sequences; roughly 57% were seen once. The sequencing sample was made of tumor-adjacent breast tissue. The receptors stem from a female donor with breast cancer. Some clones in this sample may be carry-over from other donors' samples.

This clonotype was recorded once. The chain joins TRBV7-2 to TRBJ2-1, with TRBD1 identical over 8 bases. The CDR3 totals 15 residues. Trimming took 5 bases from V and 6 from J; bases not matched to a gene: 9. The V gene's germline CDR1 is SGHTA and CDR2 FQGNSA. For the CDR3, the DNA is TGTGCCAGCAGCCATAGGGACAGGTACAGCAATGAGCAGTTCTTC. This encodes CASSHRDRYSNEQFF.

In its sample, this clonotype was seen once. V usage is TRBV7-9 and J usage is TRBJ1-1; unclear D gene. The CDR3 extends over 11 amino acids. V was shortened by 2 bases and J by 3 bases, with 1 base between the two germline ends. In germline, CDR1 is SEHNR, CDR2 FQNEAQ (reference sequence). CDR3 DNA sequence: TGTGCCAGCAGCTTATACACTGAAGCTTTCTTT. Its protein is CASSLYTEAFF.

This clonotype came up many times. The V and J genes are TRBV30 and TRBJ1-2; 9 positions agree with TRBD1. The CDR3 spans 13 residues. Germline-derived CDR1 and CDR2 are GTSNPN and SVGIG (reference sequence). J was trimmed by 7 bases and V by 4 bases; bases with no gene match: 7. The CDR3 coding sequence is TGTGCCTGGACCCCAGGACAGGGGTCTGGCTACACCTTC. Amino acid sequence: CAWTPGQGSGYTF. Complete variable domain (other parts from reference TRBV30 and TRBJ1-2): SQTIHQWPATLVQPVGSPLSLECTVEGTSNPNLYWYRQAAGRGLQLLFYSVGIGQISSEVPQNLSASRPQDRQFILSSKKLLLSDSGFYLCAWTPGQGSGYTFGSGTRLTVV.

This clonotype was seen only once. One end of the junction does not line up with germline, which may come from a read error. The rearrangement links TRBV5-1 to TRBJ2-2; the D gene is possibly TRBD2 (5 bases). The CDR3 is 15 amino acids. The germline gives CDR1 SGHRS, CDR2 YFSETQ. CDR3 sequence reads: CATRFEGEYDGELFF. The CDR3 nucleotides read TGTGCCACCAGATTCGAGGGTGAGTACGACGGGGAGCTGTTTTTT. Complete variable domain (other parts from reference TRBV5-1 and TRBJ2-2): KAGVTQTPRYLIKTRGQQVTLSCSPISGHRSVSWYQQTPGQGLQFLFEYFSETQRNKGNFPGRFSGRQFSNSRSEMNVSTLELGDSALYLCATRFEGEYDGELFFGEGSRLTVL.

In nucleotides, the CDR3 is TGTGCCAGCAGTCCCCAGGGAGGTTCATACTCCTACAATGAGCAGTTCTTC. As protein: CASSPQGGSYSYNEQFF. The chain recombines TRBV11-2 with TRBJ2-1; perhaps TRBD2 as D (6 bases). Germline assignment: CDR1 SGHAT and CDR2 FQNNGV. The CDR3 totals 17 residues. Trimming shortened V by 6 bases and J by 0 bases, and 18 bases separated the two germline ends.

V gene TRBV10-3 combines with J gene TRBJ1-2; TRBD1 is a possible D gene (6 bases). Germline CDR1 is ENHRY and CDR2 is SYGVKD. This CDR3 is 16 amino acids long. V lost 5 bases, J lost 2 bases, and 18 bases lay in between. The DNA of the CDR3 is TGTGCCATCAGTAACCTGAACAGGGTTCTGAACTATGGCTACACCTTC. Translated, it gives CAISNLNRVLNYGYTF.

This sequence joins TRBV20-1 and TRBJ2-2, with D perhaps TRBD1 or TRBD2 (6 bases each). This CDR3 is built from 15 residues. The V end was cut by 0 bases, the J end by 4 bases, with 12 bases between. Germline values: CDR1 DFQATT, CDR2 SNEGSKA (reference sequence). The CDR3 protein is CSARDVQGGTGELFF. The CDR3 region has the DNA TGCAGTGCTAGAGATGTACAGGGAGGCACCGGGGAGCTGTTTTTT.

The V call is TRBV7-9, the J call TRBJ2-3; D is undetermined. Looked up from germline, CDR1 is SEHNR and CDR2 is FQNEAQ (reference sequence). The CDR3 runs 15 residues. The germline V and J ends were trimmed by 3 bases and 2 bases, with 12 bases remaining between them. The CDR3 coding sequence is TGTGCCAGCAGCTTGGGAATCCGGTTCACAGATACGCAGTATTTT. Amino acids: CASSLGIRFTDTQYF.